These T cell receptor beta chains were read from a single sample in a study of blood T cell repertoires in COVID-19. Clones were sequenced by immunoSEQ multiplex PCR, and TCRdb holds only the in-frame ones, with some missing. In the table there are about 490,000 clones, roughly 85% of which are singletons. Sequencing used peripheral blood. The source of these receptors is a human donor in a cohort sampled during active COVID-19. Both conserved end residues are part of each CDR3. Fields, in order: J gene, D gene, clone size, V gene, CDR3 DNA, CDR3 protein. D genes are given only for firm matches. Some rows have no size entry. The others give once, few or many, or a class for an expanded clone.

TRBJ1-4 TRBD1 NA TRBV2 TGTGCCAGCAATGGACAGGGCAATGAAAAACTGTTTTTT CASNGQGNEKLFF
TRBJ2-3 TRBD2 NA TRBV6-2/TRBV6-3 TGTGCCAGCAGTTCGGGCGGGAGGACAGATACGCAGTATTTT CASSSGGRTDTQYF
TRBJ2-2 NA NA TRBV27 TGTGCCAGCAGCCTACAGGGTCGGGACACCGGGGAGCTGTTTTTT CASSLQGRDTGELFF
TRBJ1-6 NA NA TRBV19 TGTGCCAGTAGTATATTTGGGACTCTGAGCTCCTATAATTCACCCCTCCACTTT CASSIFGTLSSYNSPLHF
TRBJ2-7 NA NA TRBV18 TGTGCCGGTAAGGGGGACGGAGCCTACGAGCAGTACTTC CAGKGDGAYEQYF
TRBJ2-1 NA NA TRBV12-5 TGTGCTAGTGGTTTGGTAGGGGCAGGGGTTAGCAATGAGCAGTTCTTC CASGLVGAGVSNEQFF
TRBJ1-2 NA few TRBV28 TGTGCCAGCAGTTTCTTCGGGTCGGTCCTTGGCTACACCTTC CASSFFGSVLGYTF
TRBJ2-1 TRBD2 NA TRBV6-5 TGTGCCAGCAGTTACTCTAGCAGGGAGGGCAATGAGCAGTTCTTC CASSYSSREGNEQFF
TRBJ1-6 NA few TRBV18 TGTGCCAGCTCCACCCCGACACCGAATTCACCCCTCCACTTT CASSTPTPNSPLHF
TRBJ2-2 NA NA TRBV29-1 TGCAGCGTAGACTCTAGCGTAAACACCGGGGAGCTGTTTTTT CSVDSSVNTGELFF
TRBJ2-3 NA NA TRBV5-1 TGCGCCAGCAGCCCGCGTACCCCATCGGACGGGAAGGCAGATACGCAGTATTTT CASSPRTPSDGKADTQYF
TRBJ1-6 NA NA TRBV2 TGTGCCAGCCAGGGCTATAATTCACCCCTCCACTTT CASQGYNSPLHF
TRBJ1-1 TRBD1 NA TRBV25-1 TGTGCCAGCAGTGCCTTACGGACAGGGATTATGAACACTGAAGCTTTCTTT CASSALRTGIMNTEAFF
TRBJ1-2 NA NA TRBV30 TGTGCCTGGAGAGGGGCAGCCTATGGCTACACCTTC CAWRGAAYGYTF